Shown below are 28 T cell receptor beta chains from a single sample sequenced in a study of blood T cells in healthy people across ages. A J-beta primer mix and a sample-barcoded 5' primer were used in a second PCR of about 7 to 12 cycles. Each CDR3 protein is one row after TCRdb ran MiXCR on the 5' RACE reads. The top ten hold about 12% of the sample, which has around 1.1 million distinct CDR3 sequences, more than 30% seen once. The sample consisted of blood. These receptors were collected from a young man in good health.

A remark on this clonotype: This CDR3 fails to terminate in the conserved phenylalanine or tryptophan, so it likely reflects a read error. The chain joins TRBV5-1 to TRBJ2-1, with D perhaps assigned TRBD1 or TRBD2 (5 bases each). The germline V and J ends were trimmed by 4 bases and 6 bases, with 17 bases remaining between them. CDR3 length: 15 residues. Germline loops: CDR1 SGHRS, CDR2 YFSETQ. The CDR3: CASSAVRGTGNEQFV. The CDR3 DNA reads TGCGCCAGCAGCGCCGTAAGAGGGACCGGCAATGAGCAGTTCGTC.

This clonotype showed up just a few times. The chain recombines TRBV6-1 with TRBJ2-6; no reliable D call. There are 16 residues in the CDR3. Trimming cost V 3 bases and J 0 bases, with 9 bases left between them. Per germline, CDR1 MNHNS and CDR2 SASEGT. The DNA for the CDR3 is TGTGCCAGCAGTGATAGCACCGCCTCTGGGGCCAACGTCCTGACTTTC. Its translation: CASSDSTASGANVLTF.

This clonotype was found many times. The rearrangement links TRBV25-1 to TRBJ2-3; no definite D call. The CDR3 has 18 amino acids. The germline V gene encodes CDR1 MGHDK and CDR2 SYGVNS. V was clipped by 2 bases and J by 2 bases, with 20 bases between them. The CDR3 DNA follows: TGTGCCAGCAGTGAAATCGATGGTTCTGGACGGTCCACAGATACGCAGTATTTT. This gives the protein CASSEIDGSGRSTDTQYF.

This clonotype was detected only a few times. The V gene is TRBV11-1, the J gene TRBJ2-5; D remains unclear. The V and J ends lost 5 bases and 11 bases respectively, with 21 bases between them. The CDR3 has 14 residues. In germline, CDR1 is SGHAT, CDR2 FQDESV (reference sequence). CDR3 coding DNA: TGTGCCAGCAGCGCCACTAAGGGATACAATGAGCAGTACTTC. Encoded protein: CASSATKGYNEQYF.

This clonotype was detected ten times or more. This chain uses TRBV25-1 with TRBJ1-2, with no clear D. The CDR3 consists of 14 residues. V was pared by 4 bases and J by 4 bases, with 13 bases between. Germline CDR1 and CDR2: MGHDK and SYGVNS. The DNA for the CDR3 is TGTGCCAGCAGTGGAGAACCGGCCACCTATGGCTACACCTTC. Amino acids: CASSGEPATYGYTF.

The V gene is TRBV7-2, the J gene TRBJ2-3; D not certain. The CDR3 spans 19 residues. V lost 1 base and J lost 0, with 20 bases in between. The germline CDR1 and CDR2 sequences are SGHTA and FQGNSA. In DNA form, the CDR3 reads TGTGCCAGCAGCTTAGGGAGCACGGACCCGTCTTTAAGCACAGATACGCAGTATTTT. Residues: CASSLGSTDPSLSTDTQYF.

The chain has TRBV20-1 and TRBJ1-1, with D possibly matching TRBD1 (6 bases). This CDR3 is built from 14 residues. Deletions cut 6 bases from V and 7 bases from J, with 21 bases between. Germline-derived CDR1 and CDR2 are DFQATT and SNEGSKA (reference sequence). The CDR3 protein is CSAEVTRTVLEAFF. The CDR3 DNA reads TGCAGTGCCGAAGTTACCCGGACAGTACTTGAAGCTTTCTTT.

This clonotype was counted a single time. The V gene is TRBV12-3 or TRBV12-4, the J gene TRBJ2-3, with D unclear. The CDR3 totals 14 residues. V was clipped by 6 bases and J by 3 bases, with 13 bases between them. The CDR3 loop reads CASRRGEGTDTQYF. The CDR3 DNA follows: TGTGCCAGCAGACGAGGCGAAGGGACAGATACGCAGTATTTT.

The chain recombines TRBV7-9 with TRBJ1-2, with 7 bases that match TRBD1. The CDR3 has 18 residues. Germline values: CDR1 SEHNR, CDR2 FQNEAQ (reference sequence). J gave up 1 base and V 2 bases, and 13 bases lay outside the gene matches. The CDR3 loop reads CASSLLVGGTAINYGYTF. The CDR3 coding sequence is TGTGCCAGCAGCTTATTAGTCGGTGGGACAGCGATTAACTATGGCTACACCTTC.

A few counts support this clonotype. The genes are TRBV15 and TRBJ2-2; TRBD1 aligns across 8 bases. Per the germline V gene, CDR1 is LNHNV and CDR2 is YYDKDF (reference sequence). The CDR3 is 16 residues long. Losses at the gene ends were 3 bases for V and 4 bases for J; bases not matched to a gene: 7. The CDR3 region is CATSRAIDRGTGELFF. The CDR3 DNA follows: TGTGCCACCAGCAGGGCTATCGACAGGGGCACCGGGGAGCTGTTTTTT.

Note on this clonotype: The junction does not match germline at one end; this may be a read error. CDR3 nucleotide sequence: TGTGCCAGCAGTAAGACATGGTACCAAGAGGCCCAGTACTTC. Translating it yields CASSKTWYQEAQYF. The chain uses TRBV6-2 or TRBV6-3 and TRBJ2-5, with unresolved D. The CDR3 consists of 14 residues. Germline V gene sequence: CDR1 MNHEY, CDR2 SVGEGT.

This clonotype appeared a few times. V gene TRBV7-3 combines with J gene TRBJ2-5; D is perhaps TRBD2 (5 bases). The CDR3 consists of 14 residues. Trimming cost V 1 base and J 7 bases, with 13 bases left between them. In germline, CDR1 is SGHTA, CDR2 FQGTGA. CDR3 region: CASSLNALEGTQYF. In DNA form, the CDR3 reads TGTGCCAGCAGCTTAAATGCCCTAGAGGGGACCCAGTACTTC.

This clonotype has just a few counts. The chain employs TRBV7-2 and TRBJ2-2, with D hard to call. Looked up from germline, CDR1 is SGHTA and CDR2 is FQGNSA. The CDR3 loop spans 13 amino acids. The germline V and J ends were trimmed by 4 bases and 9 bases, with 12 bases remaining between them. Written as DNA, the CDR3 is TGTGCCAGCAGCTACCTGGCAGGCAGGGAGCTGTTTTTT. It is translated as CASSYLAGRELFF.

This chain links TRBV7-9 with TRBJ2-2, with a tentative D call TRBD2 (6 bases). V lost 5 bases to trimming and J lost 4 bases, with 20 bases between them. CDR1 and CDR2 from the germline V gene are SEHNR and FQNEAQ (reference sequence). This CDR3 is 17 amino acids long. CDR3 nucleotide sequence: TGTGCCAGCAGCCCATCGAATGGAGGGGCGCTCACCGGGGAGCTGTTTTTT. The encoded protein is CASSPSNGGALTGELFF.

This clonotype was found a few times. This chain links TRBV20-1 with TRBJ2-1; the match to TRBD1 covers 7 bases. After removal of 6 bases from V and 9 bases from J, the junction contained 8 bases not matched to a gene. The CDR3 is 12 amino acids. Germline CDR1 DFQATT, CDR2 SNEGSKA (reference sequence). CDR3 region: CSAPRGHGEQFF. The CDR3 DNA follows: TGCAGTGCACCGAGGGGGCATGGTGAGCAGTTCTTC.

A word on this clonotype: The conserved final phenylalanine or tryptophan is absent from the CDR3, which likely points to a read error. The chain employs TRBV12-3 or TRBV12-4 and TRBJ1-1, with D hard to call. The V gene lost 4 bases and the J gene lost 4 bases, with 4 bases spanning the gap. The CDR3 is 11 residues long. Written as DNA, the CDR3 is TGTGCCAGCAGTTACACCACTGAAGCTTTCTTG. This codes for CASSYTTEAFL.

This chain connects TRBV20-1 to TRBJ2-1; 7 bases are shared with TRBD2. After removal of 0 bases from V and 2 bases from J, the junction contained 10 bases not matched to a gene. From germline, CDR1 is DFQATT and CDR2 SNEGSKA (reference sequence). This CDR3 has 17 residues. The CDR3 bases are TGCAGTGCTAGAGAGAGAGTGCGGGGGAGTCCCTACAATGAGCAGTTCTTC. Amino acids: CSARERVRGSPYNEQFF.

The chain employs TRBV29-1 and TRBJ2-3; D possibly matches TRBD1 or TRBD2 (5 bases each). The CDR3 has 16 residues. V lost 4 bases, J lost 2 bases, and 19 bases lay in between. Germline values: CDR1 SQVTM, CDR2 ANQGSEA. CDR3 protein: CSVVPSEGPDTDTQYF. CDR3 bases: TGCAGCGTTGTCCCGAGCGAGGGGCCTGACACAGATACGCAGTATTTT.

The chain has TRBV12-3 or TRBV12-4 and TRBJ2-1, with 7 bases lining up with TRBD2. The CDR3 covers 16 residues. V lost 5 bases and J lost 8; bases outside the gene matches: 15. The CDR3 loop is CASSLNRGGGTDEQFF. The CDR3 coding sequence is TGTGCCAGCAGTCTAAATCGGGGCGGGGGAACTGATGAGCAGTTCTTC.

This chain's CDR3 is CASSLGGMYAFF. As DNA, the CDR3 is TGTGCCAGCAGCTTGGGGGGAATGTACGCTTTCTTT. The chain combines TRBV7-9 with TRBJ1-1; a possible D gene is TRBD1 (5 bases). Germline CDR1 SEHNR, CDR2 FQNEAQ (reference sequence). The CDR3 has 12 amino acids. Trimming left V 3 bases short and J 11 bases short, with 13 bases between.

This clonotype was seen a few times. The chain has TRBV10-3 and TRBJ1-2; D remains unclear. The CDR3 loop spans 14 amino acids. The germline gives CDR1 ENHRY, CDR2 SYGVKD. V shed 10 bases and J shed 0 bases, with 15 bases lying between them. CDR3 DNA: TGTGCCACCCGCGATGGGGAGTCTAACTATGGCTACACCTTC. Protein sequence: CATRDGESNYGYTF.

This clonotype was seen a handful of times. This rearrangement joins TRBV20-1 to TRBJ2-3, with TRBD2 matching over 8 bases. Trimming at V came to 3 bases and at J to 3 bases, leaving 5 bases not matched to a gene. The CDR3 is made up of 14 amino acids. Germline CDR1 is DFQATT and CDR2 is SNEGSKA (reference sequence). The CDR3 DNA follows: TGCAGTGCTAGGGCGGGGGGAAGTACAGATACGCAGTATTTT. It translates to CSARAGGSTDTQYF.

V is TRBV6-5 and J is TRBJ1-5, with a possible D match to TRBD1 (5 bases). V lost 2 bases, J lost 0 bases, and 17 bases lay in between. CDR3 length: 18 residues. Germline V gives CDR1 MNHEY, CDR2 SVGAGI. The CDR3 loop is CASSYPPRQPYSNQPQHF. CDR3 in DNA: TGTGCCAGCAGTTACCCTCCCCGACAGCCATATAGCAATCAGCCCCAGCATTTT.

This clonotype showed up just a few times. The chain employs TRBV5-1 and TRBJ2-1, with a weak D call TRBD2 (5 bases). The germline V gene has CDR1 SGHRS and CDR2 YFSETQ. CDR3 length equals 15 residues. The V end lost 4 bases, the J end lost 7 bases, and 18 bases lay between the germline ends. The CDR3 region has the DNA TGCGCCAGCAGCCCGGACGGGGTTCTTAGGAATGAGCAGTTCTTC. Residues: CASSPDGVLRNEQFF.

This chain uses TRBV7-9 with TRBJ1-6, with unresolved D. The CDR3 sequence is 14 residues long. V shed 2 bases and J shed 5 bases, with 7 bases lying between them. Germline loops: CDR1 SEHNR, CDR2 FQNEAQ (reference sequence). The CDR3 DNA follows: TGTGCCAGCAGCTTATCCCCGAATAATTCACCCCTCCACTTT. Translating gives CASSLSPNNSPLHF.

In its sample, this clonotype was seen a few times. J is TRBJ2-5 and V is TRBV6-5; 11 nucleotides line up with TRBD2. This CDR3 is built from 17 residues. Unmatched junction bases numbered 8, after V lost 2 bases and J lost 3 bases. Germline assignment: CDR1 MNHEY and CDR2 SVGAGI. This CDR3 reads CASSYLTSGVHKETQYF. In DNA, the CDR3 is TGTGCCAGCAGTTACCTGACTAGCGGGGTTCACAAAGAGACCCAGTACTTC.

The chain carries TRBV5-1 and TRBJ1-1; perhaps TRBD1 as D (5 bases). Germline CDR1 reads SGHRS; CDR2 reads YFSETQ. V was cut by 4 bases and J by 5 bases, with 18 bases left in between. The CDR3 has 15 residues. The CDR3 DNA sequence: TGCGCCAGCAGCAAGAACCGGGACGGGAGGACTGAAGCTTTCTTT. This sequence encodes CASSKNRDGRTEAFF.

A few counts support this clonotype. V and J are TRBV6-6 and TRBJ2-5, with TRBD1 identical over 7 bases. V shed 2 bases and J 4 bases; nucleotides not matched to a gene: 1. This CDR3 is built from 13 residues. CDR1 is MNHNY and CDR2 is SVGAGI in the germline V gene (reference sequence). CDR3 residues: CASSYRQGETQYF. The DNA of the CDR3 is TGTGCCAGCAGTTACAGACAGGGAGAGACCCAGTACTTC.